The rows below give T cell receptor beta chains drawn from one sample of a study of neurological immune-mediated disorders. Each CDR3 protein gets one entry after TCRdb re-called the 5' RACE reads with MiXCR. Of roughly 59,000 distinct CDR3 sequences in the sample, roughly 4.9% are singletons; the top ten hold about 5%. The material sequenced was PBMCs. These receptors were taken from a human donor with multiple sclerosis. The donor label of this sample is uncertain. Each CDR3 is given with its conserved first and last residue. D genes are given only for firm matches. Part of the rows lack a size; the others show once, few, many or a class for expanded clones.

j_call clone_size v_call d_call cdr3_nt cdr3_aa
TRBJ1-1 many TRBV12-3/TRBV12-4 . TGTGCCAGCAGTTTACTGGTGGCAGGAGCTTTCTTT CASSLLVAGAFF
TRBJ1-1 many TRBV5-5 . TGTGCCAGCAGCTTGGAGCGCCGCACTGAAGCTTTCTTT CASSLERRTEAFF
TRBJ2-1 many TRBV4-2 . TGTGCCAGCAGCCAAGAAGGTGTCAGGGAAGATGAGCAGTTCTTC CASSQEGVREDEQFF
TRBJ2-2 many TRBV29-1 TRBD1 TGCAGCGTGTCCCAAGACAGGGGCACCGGGGAGCTGTTTTTT CSVSQDRGTGELFF
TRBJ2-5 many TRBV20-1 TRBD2 TGCAGTGCCGTGACTAGCGGGGCGGACGAGACCCAGTACTTC CSAVTSGADETQYF
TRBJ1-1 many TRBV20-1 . TGCAGTGCTATACAGGACCTCACTGAAGCTTTCTTT CSAIQDLTEAFF
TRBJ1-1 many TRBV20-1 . TGCAGTGCTAGAGATCCCTTTAGCGGGGTGTGGACTGAAGCTTTCTTT CSARDPFSGVWTEAFF
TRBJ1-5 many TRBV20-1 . TGCAGTGCTAGAGATCGGGGAGGGTGGAGCAATCAGCCCCAGCATTTT CSARDRGGWSNQPQHF
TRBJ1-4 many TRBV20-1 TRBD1 TGCAGTGCTGAGGACAGGGAGGATGAAAAACTGTTTTTT CSAEDREDEKLFF
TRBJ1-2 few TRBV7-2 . TGTGCCAGCAGCTTGCAGGGTTCCCCCTATGGCTACACCTTC CASSLQGSPYGYTF
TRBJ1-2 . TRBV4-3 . TGCGCCAGCAGCCAAAGCAGCGGCGGATCGAGGGGCTACACCTTC CASSQSSGGSRGYTF
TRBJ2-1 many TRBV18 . TGTGCCAGCTCGACGGGGCCCGTGGCCAGACCCGATGAGCAGTTCTTC CASSTGPVARPDEQFF
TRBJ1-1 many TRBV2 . TGTGCCAGCAGTCCTGATGAAGACACTGAAGCTTTCTTT CASSPDEDTEAFF
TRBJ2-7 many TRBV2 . TGTGCCAGCAGTGATTTAGGACAAGGCTCCTACGAGCAGTACTTC CASSDLGQGSYEQYF
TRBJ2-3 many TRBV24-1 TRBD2 TGTGCCACCAGTGATGGGCCTAGCGGGGGGGCAACAGATACGCAGTATTTT CATSDGPSGGATDTQYF
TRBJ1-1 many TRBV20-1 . TGCAGTGCTTCCAGTGGACTGAGCACTGAAGCTTTCTTT CSASSGLSTEAFF
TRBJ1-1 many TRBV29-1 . TGCAGCGCCGAGGGGGGAATGAACACTGAAGCTTTCTTT CSAEGGMNTEAFF
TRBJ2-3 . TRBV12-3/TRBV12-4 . TGTGCCAGCAGTTTGAGGTCTGCCCTGGATACGCAGTATTTT CASSLRSALDTQYF
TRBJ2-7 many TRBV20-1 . TGCAGTGCTAGAGATCCGAGGGCAGGGGTATCAAGCGAGCAGTACTTC CSARDPRAGVSSEQYF
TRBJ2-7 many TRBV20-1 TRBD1 TGCAGTGCTAGAGGTCCGGGACAGGAGTACGAGCAGTACTTC CSARGPGQEYEQYF
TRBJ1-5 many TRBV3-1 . TGTGCCAGCAGCCAGGGCCACAGGGCTCAGCCCCAGCATTTT CASSQGHRAQPQHF
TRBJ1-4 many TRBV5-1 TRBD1 TGCGCCAGCAGCTTGGCGGGACAGGGGCCAGAAAAACTGTTTTTT CASSLAGQGPEKLFF
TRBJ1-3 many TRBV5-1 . TGCGCCAGCAGCTCGGGGCTCGCCCCGGGAAACACCATATATTTT CASSSGLAPGNTIYF
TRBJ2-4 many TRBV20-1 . TGCAGTGCTAGGGGTTTAGCCAAAAACATTCAGTACTTC CSARGLAKNIQYF
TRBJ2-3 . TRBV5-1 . TGCGCCAGCAGCTTGGTTCCGGGTCAGGGAGATACGCAGTATTTT CASSLVPGQGDTQYF
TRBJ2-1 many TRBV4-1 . TGCGCCAGCAGCCGCCTACCCGGAGGGGTTTACAATGAGCAGTTCTTC CASSRLPGGVYNEQFF
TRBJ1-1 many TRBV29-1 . TGCAGCGTGTGGGCAGGGAACACTGAAGCTTTCTTT CSVWAGNTEAFF
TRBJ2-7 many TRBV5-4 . TGTGCCAGCAGCCCAGGAGGGGGGGCGTACGAGCAGTACTTC CASSPGGGAYEQYF
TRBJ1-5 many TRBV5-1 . TGCGCCAGCAGCCCCGGGACCATCAATCAGCCCCAGCATTTT CASSPGTINQPQHF
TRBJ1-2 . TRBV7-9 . TGTGCCAGCAGCGGGACGGGACAACTTAGCTACACCTTC CASSGTGQLSYTF
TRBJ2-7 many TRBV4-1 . TGCGCCAGCAGCCAGCTAATAGCCTCCGAGCAGTACTTC CASSQLIASEQYF
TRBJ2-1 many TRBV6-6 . TGTGCCGGTCAGGGTCAGGGGAATGAGCAGTTCTTC CAGQGQGNEQFF